What follows are 24 T cell receptor beta chains derived from one specimen sequenced in a study of regulatory T cells in long-lasting Graves disease. CDR3 regions were amplified by Arm-PCR using iRepertoire HTBI primers to build TCR beta libraries. TCRdb processed the multiplex PCR reads anew with MiXCR; each CDR3 protein has one entry. The table includes almost 350,000 distinct CDR3 sequences, roughly 21% detected once. Described time point: persistent/refractory GD, antithyroid drugs over 5 years with positive TRAb. PBMC-derived RNA was used for the TCR library. Sequenced here: peripheral blood mononuclear cells (PBMCs), sampled when the disease was refractory, from a patient treated with antithyroid drugs. The receptors shown here come from a female donor with Graves disease.

The chain has TRBV20-1 and TRBJ2-2, with D maybe TRBD1 (6 bases). The CDR3 is 14 residues long. Trimming shortened V by 7 bases and J by 5 bases, and 17 bases separated the two germline ends. Germline assignment: CDR1 DFQATT and CDR2 SNEGSKA (reference sequence). CDR3 sequence reads: CSVPTGSMTGELFF. The CDR3 bases are TGCAGTGTCCCGACAGGATCTATGACCGGGGAGCTGTTTTTT.

In this sample, this clonotype turned up a few times. One junction end does not reproduce the germline sequence, and a read error may be involved. The chain is built from TRBV6-1 and TRBJ1-1; 7 positions agree with TRBD1. There are 10 residues in the CDR3. Germline V gene lookup returns CDR1 MNHNS and CDR2 SASEGT. CDR3 amino acids: CASSEDRWCF. The CDR3 DNA follows: TGTGCCAGCAGTGAGGACAGGTGGTGCTTT.

This sequence joins TRBV30 and TRBJ2-7, with 7 bases that match TRBD1. J gave up 2 bases and V 0 bases, and 4 bases lay outside the gene matches. Germline CDR1 GTSNPN, CDR2 SVGIG (reference sequence). The CDR3 consists of 14 residues. Here the CDR3 reads CAWSVRDSTYEQYF. The DNA of the CDR3 is TGTGCCTGGAGTGTACGGGACAGCACCTACGAGCAGTACTTC.

This clonotype has a count of ten or more. V is TRBV20-1 and J is TRBJ2-5, with D perhaps TRBD2 (6 bases). V lost 6 bases and J 1 base, leaving 15 bases between the germline ends. From germline, CDR1 is DFQATT and CDR2 SNEGSKA (reference sequence). The CDR3 extends over 14 amino acids. This CDR3 reads CSAKVRDFQETQYF. The CDR3, as DNA: TGCAGTGCGAAAGTCCGGGACTTCCAAGAGACCCAGTACTTC.

This clonotype was seen a few times. The gene calls are TRBV5-8 and TRBJ2-2; D may be TRBD2 (6 bases). Looked up from germline, CDR1 is SGHTS and CDR2 is YDEGEE. Deletions cut 1 base from V and 0 bases from J, with 10 bases between. The CDR3 totals 16 residues. The CDR3 coding sequence is TGTGCCAGCAGCTTGTTATTAGCGGCGAACACCGGGGAGCTGTTTTTT. Its translation: CASSLLLAANTGELFF.

This clonotype was seen many times. This rearrangement joins TRBV10-3 to TRBJ1-2, with 7 bases identical to TRBD1. The CDR3 extends over 13 amino acids. Trimming at V came to 5 bases and at J to 5 bases, leaving 5 bases not matched to a gene. The germline gives CDR1 ENHRY, CDR2 SYGVKD. CDR3 protein: CAISKGQNYGYTF. CDR3 DNA sequence: TGTGCCATCAGTAAGGGACAGAATTATGGCTACACCTTC.

This clonotype showed up just a few times. The chain couples TRBV7-6 to TRBJ1-4; 9 bases fit TRBD1. Trimming at V came to 5 bases and at J to 7 bases, leaving 11 bases not matched to a gene. This CDR3 contains 16 residues. Germline loops: CDR1 SGHVS, CDR2 FNYEAQ. The CDR3 loop is CASSRSGDRVGEKLFF. In DNA form, the CDR3 reads TGTGCCAGCAGCCGAAGCGGGGACAGGGTCGGTGAAAAACTGTTTTTT.

This clonotype has at least ten counts. The J gene is TRBJ2-4, the V gene TRBV12-3 or TRBV12-4, with TRBD2 identical over 12 bases. The CDR3 spans 15 residues. J was trimmed by 3 bases and V by 10 bases; bases with no gene match: 7. The CDR3 loop is CATSSGRAGKNIQYF. DNA of the CDR3: TGTGCCACCTCTAGCGGGAGGGCAGGCAAAAACATTCAGTACTTC.

This clonotype was picked up a small number of times. The rearrangement joins TRBV5-1 to TRBJ1-1, with TRBD1 matching over 7 bases. CDR1 is SGHRS and CDR2 is YFSETQ in the germline V gene. V gave up 3 bases and J gave up 4 bases; unmatched junction bases: 9. The CDR3 consists of 15 residues. The CDR3 protein is CASSWIDPGGTEAFF. DNA for the CDR3: TGCGCCAGCAGCTGGATTGACCCAGGGGGCACTGAAGCTTTCTTT.

CDR3 nucleotide sequence: TGTGCCAGCCTGAGTAGACAGGGGTCCTACGAGCAGTACTTC. This codes for CASLSRQGSYEQYF. The genes are TRBV6-1 and TRBJ2-7; 8 bases line up with TRBD1. Germline lookup yields CDR1 MNHNS and CDR2 SASEGT. V gave up 8 bases and J gave up 1 base; unmatched junction bases: 7. The length of the CDR3 is 14 residues.

This clonotype was recorded many times. This rearrangement joins TRBV7-2 to TRBJ1-2; D call uncertain. The CDR3 runs to 13 residues. Trimming cost V 6 bases and J 3 bases, with 11 bases left between them. Germline CDR1 reads SGHTA; CDR2 reads FQGNSA. The CDR3 DNA is TGTGCCAGCAGTCAAAGCCGGGACTATGGCTACACCTTC. Translated, it gives CASSQSRDYGYTF.

Here the CDR3 reads CASRGDAETQYF. The CDR3 DNA is TGTGCCAGCAGGGGGGATGCCGAGACCCAGTACTTC. The chain carries TRBV2 and TRBJ2-5, with D perhaps given as TRBD1 or TRBD2 (5 bases each). The germline V and J ends were trimmed by 6 bases and 5 bases, with 10 bases remaining between them. The CDR3 is made up of 12 amino acids. Germline CDR1 reads SNHLY; CDR2 reads FYNNEI.

This clonotype was seen ten or more times. This rearrangement joins TRBV5-1 to TRBJ2-7; weak D call: TRBD2 (6 bases). Germline V gene data show CDR1 as SGHRS and CDR2 as YFSETQ. V was trimmed by 1 base and J by 2 bases, leaving 13 bases between them. The CDR3 has 15 amino acids. The DNA of the CDR3 is TGCGCCAGCAGCTTGATTACGGGGAGGCCCTACGAGCAGTACTTC. Protein sequence: CASSLITGRPYEQYF. Supplemented by reference TRBV5-1 and TRBJ2-7, the full variable domain reads KAGVTQTPRYLIKTRGQQVTLSCSPISGHRSVSWYQQTPGQGLQFLFEYFSETQRNKGNFPGRFSGRQFSNSRSEMNVSTLELGDSALYLCASSLITGRPYEQYFGPGTRLTVT.

This clonotype has more than one count but fewer than ten. This sequence joins TRBV25-1 and TRBJ1-2; possibly TRBD1 for D (6 bases). Germline assignment: CDR1 MGHDK and CDR2 SYGVNS. This CDR3 contains 15 residues. V was trimmed by 2 bases and J by 4 bases, leaving 14 bases between them. CDR3 in amino acids: CASSETGILGYGYTF. CDR3 DNA: TGTGCCAGCAGTGAAACAGGGATCCTCGGCTATGGCTACACCTTC.

The chain uses TRBV19 and TRBJ1-5; 12 bases match TRBD1. The CDR3 has 13 residues. V was clipped by 7 bases and J by 6 bases; unmatched bases: 1. Germline loops: CDR1 LNHDA, CDR2 SQIVND (reference sequence). The CDR3 DNA reads as TGTGCCAGTATGGGACAGGGGGCTCAGCCCCAGCATTTT. It yields the protein CASMGQGAQPQHF.

There are many counts of this clonotype. The rearrangement joins TRBV28 to TRBJ2-1; the D is unclear. The CDR3 is 15 amino acids. Germline lookup yields CDR1 MDHEN and CDR2 SYDVKM. V was trimmed by 2 bases and J by 2 bases, leaving 10 bases between them. Written as DNA, the CDR3 is TGTGCCAGCAGTTTACCCGGGTCCACCTACAATGAGCAGTTCTTC. Protein sequence: CASSLPGSTYNEQFF. The whole variable domain, remainder taken from reference TRBV28 and TRBJ2-1, is DVKVTQSSRYLVKRTGEKVFLECVQDMDHENMFWYRQDPGLGLRLIYFSYDVKMKEKGDIPEGYSVSREKKERFSLILESASTNQTSMYLCASSLPGSTYNEQFFGPGTRLTVL.

This chain joins TRBV27 and TRBJ2-7; unclear D gene. Germline values: CDR1 MNHEY, CDR2 SMNVEV (reference sequence). Trimming left V 6 bases short and J 0 bases short, with 12 bases between. The CDR3 sequence is 14 residues long. CDR3 DNA sequence: TGTGCCAGCAGGAAATCGACGGACTCCTACGAGCAGTACTTC. It yields the protein CASRKSTDSYEQYF.

This chain joins TRBV4-1 and TRBJ1-1, with no clear D. V shed 6 bases and J shed 3 bases, with 11 bases lying between them. The V gene's germline CDR1 is MGHRA and CDR2 YSYEKL. This CDR3 spans 13 amino acids. CDR3 amino acids: CASRQTGDTEAFF. CDR3 nucleotide sequence: TGCGCCAGCAGACAAACCGGTGACACTGAAGCTTTCTTT.

This clonotype was picked up many times. This chain uses TRBV5-1 with TRBJ1-2, with TRBD1 identical over 7 bases. CDR3 length equals 15 residues. V lost 0 bases to trimming and J lost 0 bases; unmatched junction nucleotides: 2. CDR1 and CDR2 (germline): SGHRS, YFSETQ. CDR3 region: CASSLVGTANYGYTF. The CDR3 region has the DNA TGCGCCAGCAGCTTGGTGGGGACAGCTAACTATGGCTACACCTTC. Full variable domain (missing parts from reference TRBV5-1 and TRBJ1-2): KAGVTQTPRYLIKTRGQQVTLSCSPISGHRSVSWYQQTPGQGLQFLFEYFSETQRNKGNFPGRFSGRQFSNSRSEMNVSTLELGDSALYLCASSLVGTANYGYTFGSGTRLTVV.

This clonotype was observed many times. This chain links TRBV2 with TRBJ2-4, with D possibly being TRBD1 (6 bases). Germline V lookup: CDR1 SNHLY, CDR2 FYNNEI. V lost 5 bases and J 5 bases, leaving 19 bases between the germline ends. This CDR3 spans 16 amino acids. CDR3 residues: CASSRSRGLVENIQYF. In nucleotides, the CDR3 is TGTGCCAGCAGTAGAAGTAGGGGGTTAGTGGAAAACATTCAGTACTTC.

This clonotype was seen many times. The V gene is TRBV6-5, the J gene TRBJ1-2; 7 bases line up with TRBD1. Trimming at V came to 2 bases and at J to 8 bases, leaving 8 bases not matched to a gene. This CDR3 has 14 residues. Germline V lookup: CDR1 MNHEY, CDR2 SVGAGI. Written as DNA, the CDR3 is TGTGCCAGCAGTTACAGGGGACAGCGGTACGGCTACACCTTC. Protein sequence: CASSYRGQRYGYTF.

This clonotype was observed a few times. The rearrangement joins TRBV6-5 to TRBJ1-1, with unresolved D. CDR1 and CDR2 (germline): MNHEY, SVGAGI. V dropped 0 bases and J dropped 1 base, with 6 bases sitting between them. This CDR3 has 14 amino acids. As DNA, the CDR3 is TGTGCCAGCAGTTACTCTCCTTCGAACACTGAAGCTTTCTTT. This encodes CASSYSPSNTEAFF.

The sample holds many counts of this clonotype. The chain joins TRBV28 to TRBJ1-1; no clear D gene. CDR1 MDHEN and CDR2 SYDVKM come from the germline V gene. V lost 5 bases and J 0 bases, leaving 13 bases between the germline ends. The CDR3 spans 15 residues. The DNA of the CDR3 is TGTGCCAGCAGTGTGCCCTCAAGAATGAACACTGAAGCTTTCTTT. Translated, it gives CASSVPSRMNTEAFF.

This clonotype was seen repeatedly, ten times or more. The V gene is TRBV28, the J gene TRBJ2-7; weak D call: TRBD2 (5 bases). Trimming shortened V by 5 bases and J by 4 bases, and 15 bases separated the two germline ends. The CDR3 loop spans 14 amino acids. Per the germline V gene, CDR1 is MDHEN and CDR2 is SYDVKM. As DNA, the CDR3 is TGTGCCAGCAGTCGACTAACGAATATATACGAGCAGTACTTC. Protein product: CASSRLTNIYEQYF.